This TCR beta chain was recovered during a study of preoperative IRX-2 immunotherapy in early breast cancer. V was clipped by 0 bases and J by 9 bases, with 12 bases between them. The germline V gene encodes CDR1 MNHNS and CDR2 SASEGT. This CDR3 has 15 amino acids. As for treatment: preoperative locoregional IRX-2 cytokine immunotherapy. This phase Ib study tested locoregional IRX-2 cytokine immunotherapy given before surgery. Assay used: immunoSEQ multiplex PCR; TCRdb lists only in-frame clones, some missing. The profile shows tens of thousands of clones, approximately 80% of them singletons. The sample in question was lymph node tissue, obtained after IRX-2 immunotherapy. The J gene is TRBJ1-6, the V gene TRBV6-1; D may be TRBD1 (5 bases). This receptor was taken from a human donor with breast cancer. The CDR3 DNA reads as TGTGCCAGCAGTGAAGCTCGGGGGTTCGGTTCACCCCTCCACTTT. Protein product: CASSEARGFGSPLHF.